Each of the 26 T cell receptor beta chains below was sequenced from the same sample in a study of T-cell reconstitution after alpha-beta-depleted transplantation in children (dated by TCRdb to 2016 to 2017). The library was produced with PCR. TCRdb records Illumina HiSeq 2500 as the sequencer. TCR library preparation used molecular barcoding, with unique molecular identifiers applied to normalize quantification of the TCRbeta repertoire. TCRdb reran the public reads through fastp at Q25 and MiXCR, keeping productive beta chains. When rows share a CDR3 protein, they turn into one entry using the most common DNA and genes. This sample holds fewer than 95,000 distinct CDR3 sequences; more than 9% were observed only once. In total, the top ten clones hold around 13% of the sample. Sequenced here: PBMCs from the stem cell graft donor, sampled from the stem cell graft. The receptors derive from a human donor who donated a stem cell graft to a child with inherited bone marrow failure.

On this clonotype: The junction departs from germline at one end; a sequencing error may be responsible. V usage is TRBV20-1 and J usage is TRBJ2-3; 8 bases align to TRBD1. The CDR3 is made up of 15 amino acids. Germline V lookup: CDR1 DFQATT, CDR2 SNEGSKA (reference sequence). CDR3 sequence reads: CSARADRTGTDTQYF. CDR3 sequence (DNA): TGCAGTGCCAGAGCCGACAGGACAGGGACAGATACGCAGTATTTT.

The rearrangement uses TRBV10-3 and TRBJ2-3; 7 nucleotides agree with TRBD1. Germline values: CDR1 ENHRY, CDR2 SYGVKD. The length of the CDR3 is 15 residues. Trimming took 3 bases from V and 5 from J; bases not matched to a gene: 8. The CDR3 DNA is TGTGCCATCAGTGACTGGTACAGGGGAAAAGATACGCAGTATTTT. Amino acids: CAISDWYRGKDTQYF.

This clonotype was seen at least ten times. The chain has TRBV14 and TRBJ2-1; D gene uncertain. Germline V gives CDR1 SGHDN, CDR2 FVKESK. The germline V and J ends were trimmed by 0 bases and 9 bases, with 9 bases remaining between them. This CDR3 contains 13 residues. The DNA of the CDR3 is TGTGCCAGCAGCCAAGATTGGAGCACTGAGCAGTTCTTC. It encodes CASSQDWSTEQFF.

This clonotype was seen more than once but under ten times. J is TRBJ2-2 and V is TRBV29-1; 9 nucleotides agree with TRBD1. The germline gives CDR1 SQVTM, CDR2 ANQGSEA. The CDR3 consists of 15 residues. V was clipped by 5 bases and J by 3 bases; unmatched bases: 7. The CDR3 spells CSVPLTGGDTGELFF. The DNA of the CDR3 is TGCAGCGTTCCCCTGACAGGGGGGGACACCGGGGAGCTGTTTTTT.

In its sample, this clonotype was seen many times. The chain has TRBV11-1 and TRBJ2-1; D is tentatively TRBD1 or TRBD2 (6 bases each). The germline gives CDR1 SGHAT, CDR2 FQDESV (reference sequence). The CDR3 length is 13 residues. V shed 3 bases and J shed 9 bases, with 12 bases lying between them. The CDR3 region has the DNA TGTGCCAGCAGCTTCCTCGAGGGGGGTGAGCAGTTCTTC. It specifies CASSFLEGGEQFF.

This clonotype was observed at least ten times. V is TRBV21-1 and J is TRBJ2-7; TRBD1, as called in the table, went unchecked against the DNA. TRBV21-1 is a listed pseudogene. The CDR3 is made up of 15 amino acids. The CDR3 DNA reads TGTGCCAGCAGCAAGGGACAGGGTTATTTCTACGAGCAGTACTTC. Translated: CASSKGQGYFYEQYF.

This clonotype was recorded many times. The chain combines TRBV4-2 with TRBJ2-3; TRBD2 aligns across 11 bases. V was clipped by 1 base and J by 0 bases; unmatched bases: 3. This CDR3 has 17 amino acids. CDR1 is LGHNA and CDR2 is YNFKEQ in the germline V gene. CDR3: CASSQVPSGGSTDTQYF. The CDR3 bases are TGTGCCAGCAGCCAAGTGCCTAGCGGGGGGAGCACAGATACGCAGTATTTT.

This clonotype was observed at least ten times. The rearrangement joins TRBV5-1 to TRBJ1-2; D gene ambiguous. Trimming stripped 2 bases from V and 11 bases from J, with 16 bases between. In germline, CDR1 is SGHRS, CDR2 YFSETQ. This CDR3 comprises 13 residues. The CDR3: CASSFGREGGYTF. The DNA of the CDR3 is TGCGCCAGCAGCTTCGGACGCGAGGGAGGTTACACCTTC. Full variable domain (missing parts from reference TRBV5-1 and TRBJ1-2): KAGVTQTPRYLIKTRGQQVTLSCSPISGHRSVSWYQQTPGQGLQFLFEYFSETQRNKGNFPGRFSGRQFSNSRSEMNVSTLELGDSALYLCASSFGREGGYTFGSGTRLTVV.

The chain employs TRBV28 and TRBJ1-1; D gene ambiguous. Germline V gene data show CDR1 as MDHEN and CDR2 as SYDVKM. V lost 2 bases to trimming and J lost 1 base, with 5 bases between them. The CDR3 spans 13 residues. CDR3 sequence (DNA): TGTGCCAGCAGTTTAATTGAGAACACTGAAGCTTTCTTT. It encodes CASSLIENTEAFF.

V and J are TRBV7-8 and TRBJ2-5; 8 bases align to TRBD1. The V gene end was trimmed by 2 bases and the J gene end by 5 bases; junction bases not matched to a gene: 7. Germline CDR1 SGHVS, CDR2 FQNEAQ. The CDR3 has 15 amino acids. The CDR3 DNA sequence: TGTGCCAGCAGCTTATTTCCGGGACAGGAGGAGACCCAGTACTTC. This codes for CASSLFPGQEETQYF.

This clonotype was seen at least ten times. The chain is built from TRBV20-1 and TRBJ2-7; TRBD1 aligns across 8 bases. The CDR3 length is 13 residues. V gave up 1 base and J gave up 5 bases; unmatched junction bases: 4. Germline V lookup: CDR1 DFQATT, CDR2 SNEGSKA (reference sequence). The CDR3 is CSARADREDEQYF. DNA for the CDR3: TGCAGTGCTAGAGCGGACAGGGAGGACGAGCAGTACTTC.

This clonotype has a count of ten or more. The V gene is TRBV3-1, the J gene TRBJ2-7, with D unresolved. The CDR3 is made up of 12 amino acids. Trimming took off 3 bases at V and 4 bases at J, with 7 bases between the two ends. Looked up from germline, CDR1 is LGHDT and CDR2 is YNNKEL (reference sequence). As DNA, the CDR3 is TGTGCCAGCAGCCACCTGGGGTACGAGCAGTACTTC. Its protein product is CASSHLGYEQYF.

This clonotype was observed many times. This chain links TRBV10-2 with TRBJ2-3; D unresolved. The V end was cut by 6 bases, the J end by 0 bases, with 13 bases between. The CDR3 totals 15 residues. Germline V CDR1 and CDR2: WSHSY, SAAADI. The CDR3 spells CASRTTLISTDTQYF. CDR3 DNA: TGCGCCAGCAGGACGACGTTAATTAGCACAGATACGCAGTATTTT.

This clonotype was detected a few times. J is TRBJ2-1 and V is TRBV7-9; weak D call: TRBD1 (5 bases). CDR1 SEHNR and CDR2 FQNEAQ come from the germline V gene (reference sequence). The length of the CDR3 is 15 residues. Trimming shortened V by 0 bases and J by 7 bases, and 13 bases separated the two germline ends. This CDR3 is CASSLASGPGNEQFF. The CDR3, as DNA: TGTGCCAGCAGCTTAGCGTCGGGCCCAGGGAATGAGCAGTTCTTC.

J is TRBJ2-4 and V is TRBV27; D is unclear. The germline V and J ends were trimmed by 6 bases and 7 bases, with 10 bases remaining between them. Germline values: CDR1 MNHEY, CDR2 SMNVEV (reference sequence). There are 12 residues in the CDR3. The CDR3 loop reads CASRTFGNIQYF. The CDR3 nucleotides are TGTGCCAGCAGGACCTTTGGGAACATTCAGTACTTC.

Of note for this clonotype: Mismatch with germline at one junction end may stem from a read error. The chain employs TRBV6-2 or TRBV6-3 and TRBJ1-1; 9 nucleotides agree with TRBD1. Germline lookup yields CDR1 MNHEY and CDR2 SVGEGT. The CDR3 has 15 residues. CDR3: CASSGRDRVKTEAFF. The CDR3 DNA follows: TGTGCCAGCAGTGGGCGGGACAGGGTGAAGACTGAAGCTTTCTTT.

This clonotype was detected ten times or more. This sequence joins TRBV2 and TRBJ2-3; TRBD2 matches 12 bases. CDR1 and CDR2 (germline): SNHLY, FYNNEI. After removal of 7 bases from V and 6 bases from J, the junction contained 8 bases not matched to a gene. This CDR3 spans 15 amino acids. The CDR3 here is CASNTRLAGADTQYF. CDR3 coding DNA: TGTGCCAGCAATACACGACTAGCGGGGGCGGATACGCAGTATTTT.

This clonotype was counted ten times or more. In DNA, the CDR3 is TGCGCCAGCAGCTTGGCAGGGGTTGAGAACAATGAGCAGTTCTTC. Its translation: CASSLAGVENNEQFF. The rearrangement joins TRBV5-1 to TRBJ2-1; D is perhaps TRBD1 (6 bases). There are 15 residues in the CDR3. In germline, CDR1 is SGHRS, CDR2 YFSETQ. Trimming pared 0 bases from V and 5 bases from J, leaving 12 bases between.

This clonotype occurred many times. The chain couples TRBV5-1 to TRBJ2-5, with D tentatively TRBD1 (5 bases). CDR3 size: 16 residues. Germline-derived CDR1 and CDR2 are SGHRS and YFSETQ. V was pared by 3 bases and J by 1 base, with 16 bases between. CDR3 sequence (DNA): TGCGCCAGCAGCTCATATGCCCAGGGTCTCCAAGAGACCCAGTACTTC. Protein sequence: CASSSYAQGLQETQYF.

This clonotype was observed many times. The gene calls are TRBV29-1 and TRBJ1-2; weak D call: TRBD1 (5 bases). Germline-derived CDR1 and CDR2 are SQVTM and ANQGSEA. The V end lost 1 base, the J end lost 5 bases, and 11 bases lay between the germline ends. CDR3 size: 13 residues. CDR3 coding DNA: TGCAGCGTTGAAGCCGGGACGTCGTATGGCTACACCTTC. This sequence encodes CSVEAGTSYGYTF.

The chain couples TRBV6-6 to TRBJ1-4; 7 nucleotides agree with TRBD1. CDR3 length: 13 residues. The germline CDR1 and CDR2 sequences are MNHNY and SVGAGI (reference sequence). With V trimmed by 10 bases and J by 7 bases, 9 bases remained unmatched. The CDR3 here is CAISTGTGEKLFF. CDR3 in DNA: TGTGCCATCTCGACAGGGACGGGTGAAAAACTGTTTTTT.

Ten or more counts support this clonotype. The J gene is TRBJ2-3, the V gene TRBV20-1, with 9 bases aligning to TRBD2. J was trimmed by 9 bases and V by 0 bases; bases with no gene match: 10. There are 15 residues in the CDR3. CDR1 DFQATT and CDR2 SNEGSKA come from the germline V gene (reference sequence). The CDR3 loop reads CSARDWASGTQTQYF. The CDR3 coding sequence is TGCAGTGCTAGAGATTGGGCTAGCGGGACGCAGACGCAGTATTTT.

This clonotype appeared many times. The chain couples TRBV6-1 to TRBJ2-7, with TRBD2 matching 10 bases. Germline CDR1 is MNHNS and CDR2 is SASEGT. Unmatched junction bases numbered 4, after V lost 5 bases and J lost 0 bases. This CDR3 region has 15 residues. In nucleotides, the CDR3 is TGTGCCAGCAGTCTTACTAGCGGGACCTCCTACGAGCAGTACTTC. This codes for CASSLTSGTSYEQYF.

Ten or more counts support this clonotype. This sequence joins TRBV20-1 and TRBJ2-1; 10 bases agree with TRBD2. The CDR3 contains 13 residues. After removal of 0 bases from V and 14 bases from J, the junction contained 7 bases not matched to a gene. Germline V lookup: CDR1 DFQATT, CDR2 SNEGSKA (reference sequence). The CDR3 DNA reads TGCAGTGCTAGAGATGTACTAGCGGGGATAGAGTTCTTC. Protein sequence: CSARDVLAGIEFF.

The table lists this clonotype with many counts. CDR3 coding DNA: TGCGCCAGCAGCCAAGCGGGAGGGACCAATGAGCAGTTCTTC. It codes for CASSQAGGTNEQFF. V is TRBV4-1 and J is TRBJ2-1; 8 bases align to TRBD2. CDR1 MGHRA and CDR2 YSYEKL come from the germline V gene. The CDR3 consists of 14 residues. Unmatched junction bases numbered 2, after V lost 1 base and J lost 6 bases.

This clonotype was detected many times. The chain uses TRBV27 and TRBJ2-1, with 16 bases lining up with TRBD2. The V segment lost 4 bases and the J segment 12 bases; nucleotides outside the gene matches: 6. The CDR3 totals 15 residues. Germline-derived CDR1 and CDR2 are MNHEY and SMNVEV (reference sequence). The CDR3 sequence: CASSSGGLAGGGQFF. The CDR3 bases are TGTGCCAGCAGTTCAGGGGGACTAGCGGGAGGGGGGCAGTTCTTC.